One T cell receptor (beta chain) is described in this entry. This clone has a handful of counts. Its antigen has not been determined. One base away there is no much larger clone; base qualities are not given. From a lookup of the germline V gene, CDR1 and CDR2 are MGHDK and SYGVNS. Spanning cysteine to phenylalanine, the CDR3 consists of 12 amino acids. Of the read, only the CDR3 DNA is kept; its 36 bases are in frame from base 1. The V end loses 8 bases and the J end loses 3 bases, and a stretch of 11 bases separates them. This specimen comes from a study of cytomegalovirus exposure and HLA in healthy donors (TCRdb year 2017). Background for the entire study: The 500 to 700 repertoires of the first cohort and the 95 to 150 validation repertoires were produced on the same platform, according to a later analysis. A separate validation cohort of roughly 120 different subjects was used in addition to the 666-subject first cohort. To predict cytomegalovirus infection status, the study brought together high-throughput TCR immunosequencing, statistical association of individual TCRs with disease status, and machine learning. The study aimed to test whether signatures of past pathogen exposure could be identified by cataloging public T cell receptors. Overall results and qualifications from the work: A later analysis had no HLA typing for the validation cohort, so co-occurrence there was scored across all 110 or so repertoires. A later analysis found that TCRs clustered in the first cohort also tended to co-occur in the 95 to 150 validation repertoires, with approximately 93% of cluster scores above 0. In the study, 164 TCR beta chains were listed as associated with cytomegalovirus. The classifier was reported to diagnose cytomegalovirus status with high specificity and sensitivity in both the original cohort and the validation cohort. According to the authors, the approach could potentially be generalized to other disease states and immunological phenotypes. While some public TCRs were present in many individuals, most TCR sequences turned up only very rarely across donors. In vitro tests confirmed that a few of the cytomegalovirus-associated TCR beta chains recognize cytomegalovirus antigens.

The donors belonged to the validation cohort of about 130 subjects, which was separate from the approximately 700-subject first cohort. Libraries were made using the immunoSEQ multiplex PCR assay. The paper's processing steps were these. A statistical classification framework was built for diagnosing cytomegalovirus status from the catalog of TCR beta chain sequences. The source is immuneACCESS, and TCRdb retained only in-frame sequences with V and J called. Part of the clones is not carried over; for the studies checked, unresolved V genes explain less than half of this, and the remainder is unexplained. The D gene and trimming were derived from the DNA, and the V and J assignments and clone size from that table. For this sample the table gives roughly 100,000 clones, of which about 88% were detected only once. The ten largest clones take up 4% to 4.5% of the sample.

The receptor comes from a woman aged 18-29 years in good health and CMV-seropositive. Sequencing was done on a sample of PBMCs. The rearranged segments are TRBV25-1 and TRBJ2-7; no D gene is confidently identified. The DNA is as follows: TGTGCCAGCGCCCCTCAGTACTACGAGCAGTACTTC. This translates into CASAPQYYEQYF.